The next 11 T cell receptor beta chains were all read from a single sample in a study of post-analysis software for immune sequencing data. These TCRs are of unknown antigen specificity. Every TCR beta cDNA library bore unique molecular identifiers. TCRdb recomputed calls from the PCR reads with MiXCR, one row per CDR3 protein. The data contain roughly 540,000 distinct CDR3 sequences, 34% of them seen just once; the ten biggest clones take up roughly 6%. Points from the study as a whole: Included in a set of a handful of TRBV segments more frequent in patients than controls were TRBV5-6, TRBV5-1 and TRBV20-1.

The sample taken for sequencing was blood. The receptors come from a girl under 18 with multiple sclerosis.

The CDR3: CASSERGVTTDTQYF. The DNA of the CDR3 is TGTGCCAGCAGTGAACGGGGGGTAACCACAGATACGCAGTATTTT. V is TRBV2 and J is TRBJ2-3; 7 nucleotides agree with TRBD2. The CDR3 is 15 amino acids. After removal of 2 bases from V and 2 bases from J, the junction contained 4 bases not matched to a gene. Germline V lookup: CDR1 SNHLY, CDR2 FYNNEI. Based on the CDR3 plus reference TRBV2 and TRBJ2-3, the full variable domain is EPEVTQTPSHQVTQMGQEVILRCVPISNHLYFYWYRQILGQKVEFLVSFYNNEISEKSEIFDDQFSVERPDGSNFTLKIRSTKLEDSAMYFCASSERGVTTDTQYFGPGTRLTVL.

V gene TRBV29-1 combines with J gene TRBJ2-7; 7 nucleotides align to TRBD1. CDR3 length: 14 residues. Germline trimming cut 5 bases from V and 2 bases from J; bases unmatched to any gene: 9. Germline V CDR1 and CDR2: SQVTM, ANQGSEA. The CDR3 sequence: CSVRSRDSAYEQYF. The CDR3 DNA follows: TGCAGCGTTCGATCCCGGGACAGCGCCTACGAGCAGTACTTC.

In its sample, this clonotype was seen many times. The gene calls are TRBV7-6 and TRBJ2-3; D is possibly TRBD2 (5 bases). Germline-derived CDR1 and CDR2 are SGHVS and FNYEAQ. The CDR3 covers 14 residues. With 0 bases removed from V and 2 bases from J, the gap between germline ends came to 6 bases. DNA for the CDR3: TGTGCCAGCAGCTTAGCGGAGGCCACAGATACGCAGTATTTT. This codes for CASSLAEATDTQYF.

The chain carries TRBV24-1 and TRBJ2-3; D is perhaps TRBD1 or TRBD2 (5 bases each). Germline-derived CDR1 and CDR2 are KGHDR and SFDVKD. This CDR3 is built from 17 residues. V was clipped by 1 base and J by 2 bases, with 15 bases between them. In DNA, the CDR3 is TGTGCCACCAGTGATTTATCGGGACCGAAGGCCACAGATACGCAGTATTTT. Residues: CATSDLSGPKATDTQYF.

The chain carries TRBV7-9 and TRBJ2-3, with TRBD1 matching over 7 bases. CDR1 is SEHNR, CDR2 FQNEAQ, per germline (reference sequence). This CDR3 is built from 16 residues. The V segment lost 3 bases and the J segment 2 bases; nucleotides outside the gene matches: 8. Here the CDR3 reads CASSLVRDRFTDTQYF. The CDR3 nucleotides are TGTGCCAGCAGCTTGGTACGGGACAGATTCACAGATACGCAGTATTTT.

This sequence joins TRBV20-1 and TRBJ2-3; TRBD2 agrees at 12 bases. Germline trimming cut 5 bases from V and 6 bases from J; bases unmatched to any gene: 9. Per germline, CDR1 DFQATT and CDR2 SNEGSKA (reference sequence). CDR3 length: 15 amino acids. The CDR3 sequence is CSAPPSGGGRDTQYF. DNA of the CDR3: TGCAGTGCTCCCCCTAGCGGGGGGGGCAGGGATACGCAGTATTTT.

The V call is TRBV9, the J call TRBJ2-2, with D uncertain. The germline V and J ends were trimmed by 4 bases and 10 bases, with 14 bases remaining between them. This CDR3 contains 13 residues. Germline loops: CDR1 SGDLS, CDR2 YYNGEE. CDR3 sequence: CASSRPSRAELFF. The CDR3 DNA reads TGTGCCAGCAGCAGACCGTCCCGTGCGGAGCTGTTTTTT.

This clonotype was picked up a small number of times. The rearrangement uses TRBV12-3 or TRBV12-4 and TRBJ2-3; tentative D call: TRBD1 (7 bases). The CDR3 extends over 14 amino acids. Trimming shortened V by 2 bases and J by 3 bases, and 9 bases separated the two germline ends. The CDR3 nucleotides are TGTGCCAGCAGTTTACAGGGGGGAACAGATACGCAGTATTTT. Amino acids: CASSLQGGTDTQYF.

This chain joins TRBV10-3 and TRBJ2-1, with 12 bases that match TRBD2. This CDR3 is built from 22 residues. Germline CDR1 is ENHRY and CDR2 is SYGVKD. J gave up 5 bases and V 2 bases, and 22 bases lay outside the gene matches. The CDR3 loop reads CAISERSGMLAGGPRVDNEQFF. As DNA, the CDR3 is TGTGCCATCAGTGAGCGCTCAGGCATGCTAGCGGGGGGGCCTAGGGTGGACAATGAGCAGTTCTTC.

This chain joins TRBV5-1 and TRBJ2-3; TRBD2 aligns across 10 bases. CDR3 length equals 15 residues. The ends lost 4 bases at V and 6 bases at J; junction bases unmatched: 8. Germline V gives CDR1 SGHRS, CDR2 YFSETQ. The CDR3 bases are TGCGCCAGCAGCATTAGCGGGGGGACAGGTGATACGCAGTATTTT. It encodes CASSISGGTGDTQYF.

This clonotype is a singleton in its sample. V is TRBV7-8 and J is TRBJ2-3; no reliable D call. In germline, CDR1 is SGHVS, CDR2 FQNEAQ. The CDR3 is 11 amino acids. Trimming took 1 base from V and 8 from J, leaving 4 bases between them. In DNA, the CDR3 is TGTGCCAGCAGCTTAGGTCTTACGCAGTATTTT. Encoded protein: CASSLGLTQYF.